The 20 T cell receptor beta chains listed next were all sequenced from one sample in a study of CD8 T cells in Susac syndrome. Reverse transcription used about 0.5 to 1 ug RNA and random hexamers. A single record per CDR3 protein comes from TCRdb applying MiXCR to the immunoSEQ multiplex PCR reads. The table shows roughly 200,000 distinct CDR3 sequences, with just under 95% occurring only once. Sequencing was carried out using CD4+ T cells from PBMCs. The receptors were gathered from a human donor in good health.

This chain uses TRBV6-2 or TRBV6-3 with TRBJ2-7; no firm D call. In germline, CDR1 is MNHEY, CDR2 SVGEGT. CDR3 length: 11 amino acids. V lost 6 bases and J lost 6, with 9 bases in between. The CDR3: CASSPFSEQYF. The CDR3 DNA is TGTGCCAGCAGCCCATTTTCCGAGCAGTACTTC.

The rearrangement links TRBV5-6 to TRBJ2-4; the D gene is possibly TRBD1 (6 bases). The germline CDR1 and CDR2 sequences are SGHDT and YYEEEE. The CDR3 length is 16 residues. V was pared by 0 bases and J by 2 bases, with 12 bases between. The CDR3 sequence: CASSLAGARTKNIQYF. CDR3 sequence (DNA): TGTGCCAGCAGCTTGGCAGGGGCTCGAACCAAAAACATTCAGTACTTC.

The CDR3 DNA sequence: TGTGCCTCTTCTAACGGGATTAGCGGGAGCGAGCAGTTCTTC. It yields the protein CASSNGISGSEQFF. The chain uses TRBV9 and TRBJ2-1; TRBD2 agrees at 9 bases. The CDR3 loop spans 14 amino acids. With 10 bases clipped from V and 10 bases from J, the junction kept 15 bases outside the gene matches. Germline CDR1 reads SGDLS; CDR2 reads YYNGEE.

J is TRBJ2-1 and V is TRBV28; TRBD1 might be the D (5 bases). The V end lost 3 bases, the J end lost 5 bases, and 11 bases lay between the germline ends. In germline, CDR1 is MDHEN, CDR2 SYDVKM. The CDR3 loop spans 14 amino acids. In nucleotides, the CDR3 is TGTGCCAGCAGTTTCTCCAGGGCCAACAATGAGCAGTTCTTC. Protein: CASSFSRANNEQFF.

The chain recombines TRBV12-3 or TRBV12-4 with TRBJ2-3; 8 nucleotides line up with TRBD2. The CDR3 is 14 amino acids. J gave up 2 bases and V 6 bases, and 4 bases lay outside the gene matches. CDR3 region: CASRRGGSTDTQYF. DNA for the CDR3: TGTGCCAGCAGACGGGGGGGCTCCACAGATACGCAGTATTTT.

J is TRBJ1-2 and V is TRBV24-1; TRBD1 might be the D (5 bases). This CDR3 has 15 amino acids. The germline V gene has CDR1 KGHDR and CDR2 SFDVKD. The V end was cut by 3 bases, the J end by 8 bases, with 18 bases between. The DNA for the CDR3 is TGTGCCACCAGTGATCCCAGGACATCTCTGGGAGGCTACACCTTC. Translated: CATSDPRTSLGGYTF.

The genes are TRBV30 and TRBJ2-5, with D hard to call. Germline CDR1 is GTSNPN and CDR2 is SVGIG (reference sequence). This CDR3 region has 11 residues. Deletions cut 3 bases from V and 5 bases from J, with 7 bases between. The CDR3 loop reads CAWRVGETQYF. As DNA, the CDR3 is TGTGCCTGGAGGGTGGGGGAGACCCAGTACTTC.

This chain connects TRBV28 to TRBJ1-1, with D possibly matching TRBD1 (5 bases). Germline-derived CDR1 and CDR2 are MDHEN and SYDVKM. The V and J ends lost 6 bases and 4 bases respectively, with 9 bases between them. The length of the CDR3 is 12 residues. The CDR3 DNA reads as TGTGCCAGCAGACAGGAGATCACTGAAGCTTTCTTT. It specifies CASRQEITEAFF.

This clonotype was counted a single time. The chain joins TRBV7-8 to TRBJ2-3; perhaps TRBD1 as D (6 bases). Germline assignment: CDR1 SGHVS and CDR2 FQNEAQ. Trimming cost V 5 bases and J 4 bases, with 16 bases left between them. CDR3 length: 15 amino acids. The CDR3, as DNA: TGTGCCAGCAGCGATGGGTGGGGGCGCTCAGATACGCAGTATTTT. Translation gives CASSDGWGRSDTQYF.

The genes are TRBV3-1 and TRBJ1-2; 7 nucleotides agree with TRBD1. Germline V CDR1 and CDR2: LGHDT, YNNKEL (reference sequence). This CDR3 contains 14 residues. Losses at the gene ends were 4 bases for V and 4 bases for J; bases not matched to a gene: 6. The CDR3 region is CASSPLQGSYGYTF. As DNA, the CDR3 is TGTGCCAGCAGCCCATTACAGGGGAGCTATGGCTACACCTTC.

This chain joins TRBV20-1 and TRBJ2-3; 7 positions agree with TRBD2. This CDR3 is built from 14 residues. V lost 2 bases and J lost 2; bases outside the gene matches: 4. Germline V CDR1 and CDR2: DFQATT, SNEGSKA (reference sequence). The CDR3 spells CSARTRLATDTQYF. DNA for the CDR3: TGCAGTGCTAGAACCCGACTAGCCACAGATACGCAGTATTTT.

The chain couples TRBV29-1 to TRBJ1-2, with 9 bases aligning to TRBD1. The CDR3 runs to 15 residues. J was trimmed by 6 bases and V by 1 base; bases with no gene match: 9. From germline, CDR1 is SQVTM and CDR2 ANQGSEA. The CDR3 DNA reads TGCAGCGTTGAAGTGCGGACAGGGGATCTTAATGGCTACACCTTC. Amino acid sequence: CSVEVRTGDLNGYTF.

The chain carries TRBV5-4 and TRBJ2-3, with D tentatively TRBD2 (6 bases). The CDR3 extends over 14 amino acids. With 0 bases removed from V and 2 bases from J, the gap between germline ends came to 7 bases. Germline CDR1 reads SGHNT; CDR2 reads YYREEE (reference sequence). The CDR3 is CASSLGGITDTQYF. Here the CDR3 DNA reads TGTGCCAGCAGCTTGGGCGGGATCACAGATACGCAGTATTTT. Full variable domain (rest looked up from reference TRBV5-4 and TRBJ2-3): ETGVTQSPTHLIKTRGQQVTLRCSSQSGHNTVSWYQQALGQGPQFIFQYYREEENGRGNFPPRFSGLQFPNYSSELNVNALELDDSALYLCASSLGGITDTQYFGPGTRLTVL.

The rearrangement uses TRBV19 and TRBJ1-2, with 9 bases matching TRBD1. The CDR3 is made up of 14 amino acids. The junction had 4 bases not matched to a gene; V was cut back by 5 bases and J by 3 bases. The germline V gene has CDR1 LNHDA and CDR2 SQIVND (reference sequence). The CDR3: CASSYRDRDYGYTF. The CDR3 nucleotides are TGTGCCAGTAGTTATCGGGACAGGGACTATGGCTACACCTTC.

The chain combines TRBV7-7 with TRBJ1-4; 9 bases are shared with TRBD1. J lost 8 bases, V lost 5 bases, and 9 bases had no gene match. This CDR3 spans 15 amino acids. Germline CDR1 and CDR2: SSHAT and FNYEAQ (reference sequence). CDR3 sequence: CASSRTGGSDEKLFF. CDR3 nucleotides: TGTGCCAGCAGCAGAACAGGGGGCTCCGACGAAAAACTGTTTTTT.

The V gene is TRBV20-1, the J gene TRBJ2-5, with 9 bases aligning to TRBD1. Germline V gives CDR1 DFQATT, CDR2 SNEGSKA (reference sequence). After removal of 2 bases from V and 5 bases from J, the junction contained 6 bases not matched to a gene. This CDR3 has 14 amino acids. As DNA, the CDR3 is TGCAGTGCTAGACCGGGACAGGGCTTGGAGACCCAGTACTTC. Its translation is CSARPGQGLETQYF.

This clonotype has only a few counts. The chain has TRBV12-3 or TRBV12-4 and TRBJ2-3; 7 bases are shared with TRBD2. The CDR3 loop spans 15 amino acids. J lost 1 base, V lost 3 bases, and 4 bases had no gene match. The CDR3 region is CASSFGLAGTDTQYF. CDR3 in DNA: TGTGCCAGCAGTTTCGGGCTAGCGGGCACAGATACGCAGTATTTT.

The CDR3 DNA is TGTGCCAGCAGTTCCCGGCACCGTGGAAACACCATATATTTT. This sequence encodes CASSSRHRGNTIYF. The chain is built from TRBV27 and TRBJ1-3, with D uncertain. Trimming took off 4 bases at V and 3 bases at J, with 10 bases between the two ends. The CDR3 consists of 14 residues. CDR1 and CDR2 from the germline V gene are MNHEY and SMNVEV (reference sequence).

The rearrangement uses TRBV14 and TRBJ2-5, with D uncertain. CDR3 length equals 15 residues. V was shortened by 0 bases and J by 1 base, with 9 bases between the two germline ends. The germline gives CDR1 SGHDN, CDR2 FVKESK. The CDR3 region is CASSQDQFIQETQYF. As DNA, the CDR3 is TGTGCCAGCAGCCAAGATCAATTTATCCAAGAGACCCAGTACTTC.

J is TRBJ2-1 and V is TRBV24-1; weak D call: TRBD2 (6 bases). This CDR3 is built from 14 residues. Germline V CDR1 and CDR2: KGHDR, SFDVKD. Between the trimmed V and J ends, which lost 10 bases and 3 bases, there was a span of 15 bases. This CDR3 is CATKSGGVYNEQFF. The CDR3 DNA is TGTGCCACTAAGAGCGGAGGGGTCTACAATGAGCAGTTCTTC.